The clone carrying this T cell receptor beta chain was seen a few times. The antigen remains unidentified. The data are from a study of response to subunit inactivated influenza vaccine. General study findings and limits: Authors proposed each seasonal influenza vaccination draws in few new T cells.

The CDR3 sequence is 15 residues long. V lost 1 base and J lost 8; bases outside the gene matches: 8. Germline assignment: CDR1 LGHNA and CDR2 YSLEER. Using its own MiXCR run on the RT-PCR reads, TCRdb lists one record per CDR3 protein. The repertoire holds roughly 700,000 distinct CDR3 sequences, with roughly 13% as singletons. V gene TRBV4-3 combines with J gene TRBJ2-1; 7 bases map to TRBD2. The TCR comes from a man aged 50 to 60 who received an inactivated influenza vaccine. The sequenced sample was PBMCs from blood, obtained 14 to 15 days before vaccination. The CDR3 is CASSQGWTSIDEQFF. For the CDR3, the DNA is TGCGCCAGCAGCCAAGGATGGACTAGTATTGATGAGCAGTTCTTC.